A selection of T cell receptor beta chains follows, all from one sample in a study of T cells in Graves' hyperthyroidism and ophthalmopathy. TCRdb reprocessed the multiplex PCR reads with MiXCR, giving one entry per CDR3 protein. The sample carries fewer than 400,000 distinct CDR3 sequences, 25% recorded once. Sequenced: blood. These receptors were collected from a man aged 50 to 59 with Graves' hyperthyroidism. The CDR3 runs from the conserved cysteine through the conserved F or W. Each record gives: D gene, V gene, J gene, clone size, CDR3 DNA, CDR3 protein. D genes are given only for firm matches. Only some rows state a clone size, as once, few, many or a class for expanded clones.

D gene: .
V gene: TRBV6-5
J gene: TRBJ1-5
clone size: .
CDR3 DNA: TGTGCCAGCAGTTACGTAGGGACTAAGATAAATCAGCCCCAGCATTTT
CDR3 protein: CASSYVGTKINQPQHF

D gene: .
V gene: TRBV12-3/TRBV12-4
J gene: TRBJ1-3
clone size: .
CDR3 DNA: TGTGCCAGCAACCGGCATCGGGGGGGATCTGGAAACACCATATATTTT
CDR3 protein: CASNRHRGGSGNTIYF

D gene: .
V gene: TRBV7-9
J gene: TRBJ2-2
clone size: .
CDR3 DNA: TGTGCCAGCAGCCCGAGTGCGGGTACCGGGGAGCTGTTTTTT
CDR3 protein: CASSPSAGTGELFF

D gene: TRBD2
V gene: TRBV19
J gene: TRBJ2-5
clone size: .
CDR3 DNA: TGTGCCAGTAGTATAGATTCTACCTTTAGCGGGAGAAGGCAAGAGACCCAGTACTTC
CDR3 protein: CASSIDSTFSGRRQETQYF

D gene: TRBD2
V gene: TRBV7-2
J gene: TRBJ2-1
clone size: many
CDR3 DNA: TGTGCCAGCAGCGCTCAGACCCTTGGTAGCGGGAGGGCCAATGAGCAGTTCTTC
CDR3 protein: CASSAQTLGSGRANEQFF

D gene: .
V gene: TRBV24-1
J gene: TRBJ2-5
clone size: .
CDR3 DNA: TGTGCCACCAGTGACCCCGACTCGGGAATGCAAGAGACCCAGTACTTC
CDR3 protein: CATSDPDSGMQETQYF

D gene: .
V gene: TRBV2
J gene: TRBJ1-1
clone size: many
CDR3 DNA: TGTGCCAGCAAAAGAGGGAACACTGAAGCTTTCTTT
CDR3 protein: CASKRGNTEAFF

D gene: .
V gene: TRBV19
J gene: TRBJ2-4
clone size: .
CDR3 DNA: TGTGCCAGTAGTCCCTCCGGTGGGAACATTCAGTACTTC
CDR3 protein: CASSPSGGNIQYF

D gene: TRBD1
V gene: TRBV11-3
J gene: TRBJ2-1
clone size: .
CDR3 DNA: TGTGCCAGCAGCCCCTATAGTCCGGGACAGGGAGGGAATGAGCAGTTCTTC
CDR3 protein: CASSPYSPGQGGNEQFF

D gene: .
V gene: TRBV20-1
J gene: TRBJ2-5
clone size: many
CDR3 DNA: TGCAGTGCGGTGGGGGCGGCAGACAGTCAAGAGACCCAGTACTTC
CDR3 protein: CSAVGAADSQETQYF

D gene: .
V gene: TRBV5-5
J gene: TRBJ1-5
clone size: .
CDR3 DNA: TGTGCCAGCAGCCTGGGGAACAGGGCTAGGTACAATCAGCCCCAGCATTTT
CDR3 protein: CASSLGNRARYNQPQHF

D gene: .
V gene: TRBV5-1
J gene: TRBJ1-4
clone size: .
CDR3 DNA: TGCGCCAGCAGCTTGGCCGGTAAACTGTTTTTT
CDR3 protein: CASSLAGKLFF

D gene: TRBD2
V gene: TRBV20-1
J gene: TRBJ2-1
clone size: .
CDR3 DNA: TGCAGTGCTAGAGGGGGGATGGGACTAGCGGGAGGGTACAATGAGCAGTTCTTC
CDR3 protein: CSARGGMGLAGGYNEQFF

D gene: .
V gene: TRBV6-1
J gene: TRBJ2-7
clone size: many
CDR3 DNA: TGTGCCAGCAGATCCTCCTACGAGCAGTACTTC
CDR3 protein: CASRSSYEQYF

D gene: TRBD2
V gene: TRBV11-3
J gene: TRBJ2-7
clone size: few
CDR3 DNA: TGTGCCAGCAGCTCTGAAATGACTAGCGGTGCCTACGAGCAGTACTTC
CDR3 protein: CASSSEMTSGAYEQYF

D gene: .
V gene: TRBV29-1
J gene: TRBJ2-7
clone size: .
CDR3 DNA: TGCAGCGTTGAATTTGGGCGGCCAGGGGCCCTCTACGAGCAGTACTTC
CDR3 protein: CSVEFGRPGALYEQYF

D gene: .
V gene: TRBV27
J gene: TRBJ1-1
clone size: many
CDR3 DNA: TGTGCCAGCAAAAACCTGCCAATCGCTGAAGCTTTCTTT
CDR3 protein: CASKNLPIAEAFF

D gene: .
V gene: TRBV2
J gene: TRBJ2-7
clone size: many
CDR3 DNA: TGTGCCAGCAGTGCCCATGGGAGCTCCTACGAGCAGTACTTC
CDR3 protein: CASSAHGSSYEQYF

D gene: .
V gene: TRBV11-3
J gene: TRBJ2-6
clone size: .
CDR3 DNA: TGTGCCAGCTCCCATCCCCTCGGACACGCGAGCTCTGGGGCCAACGTCCTGACTTTC
CDR3 protein: CASSHPLGHASSGANVLTF

D gene: TRBD1
V gene: TRBV12-3/TRBV12-4
J gene: TRBJ1-5
clone size: .
CDR3 DNA: TGTGCCAGCAGGAAAACAGGGGGCGGTCAGCCCCAGCATTTT
CDR3 protein: CASRKTGGGQPQHF

D gene: .
V gene: TRBV6-9
J gene: TRBJ2-7
clone size: .
CDR3 DNA: TGTGCCAGCAGTTACGCAGCGACTTACGAGCAGTACTTC
CDR3 protein: CASSYAATYEQYF

D gene: TRBD1
V gene: TRBV27
J gene: TRBJ2-1
clone size: .
CDR3 DNA: TGTGCCAGCAGTTTAAGCGGACAGGGGGTGAGTGAGCAGTTCTTC
CDR3 protein: CASSLSGQGVSEQFF

D gene: TRBD1
V gene: TRBV10-3
J gene: TRBJ2-5
clone size: .
CDR3 DNA: TGTGCCATCAAACCCACAGGGGGAGGGACCCAGTACTTC
CDR3 protein: CAIKPTGGGTQYF

D gene: .
V gene: TRBV12-3/TRBV12-4
J gene: TRBJ2-5
clone size: .
CDR3 DNA: TGTGCCAGCCTTGCAGGGGTCCAAGAGACCCAGTACTTC
CDR3 protein: CASLAGVQETQYF

D gene: .
V gene: TRBV4-1
J gene: TRBJ2-3
clone size: .
CDR3 DNA: TGCGCCAGCAGCCAAGATACTGCAGGTACGCAGTATTTT
CDR3 protein: CASSQDTAGTQYF

D gene: .
V gene: TRBV19
J gene: TRBJ1-1
clone size: .
CDR3 DNA: TGTGCCAGTAGTATGACCGATGGGGGAAAAGCTTTCTTT
CDR3 protein: CASSMTDGGKAFF

D gene: .
V gene: TRBV6-1
J gene: TRBJ2-6
clone size: .
CDR3 DNA: TGTGCCAGCAACACCTTAAGCTCTGGGGCCAACGTCCTGACTTTC
CDR3 protein: CASNTLSSGANVLTF

D gene: TRBD2
V gene: TRBV24-1
J gene: TRBJ2-3
clone size: few
CDR3 DNA: TGTGCCACCTCAACGGGGGGGGGCTTAACAGATACGCAGTATTTT
CDR3 protein: CATSTGGGLTDTQYF

D gene: .
V gene: TRBV5-1
J gene: TRBJ1-2
clone size: .
CDR3 DNA: TGCGCCAGCAGCCTGGAAGGCAGGCCCTCTAACTATGGCTACACCTTC
CDR3 protein: CASSLEGRPSNYGYTF

D gene: .
V gene: TRBV24-1
J gene: TRBJ1-1
clone size: few
CDR3 DNA: TGTGCCACCAGTGATCCCCCCCCCGCCACTGAAGCTTTCTTT
CDR3 protein: CATSDPPPATEAFF

D gene: .
V gene: TRBV27
J gene: TRBJ1-6
clone size: .
CDR3 DNA: TGTGCCAGCAGTCCAGCAGGCTATAATTCACCCCTCCACTTT
CDR3 protein: CASSPAGYNSPLHF

D gene: .
V gene: TRBV27
J gene: TRBJ2-3
clone size: .
CDR3 DNA: TGTGCCAGCAGCGCCCCAGTAGGGGAGAGCACAGATACGCAGTATTTT
CDR3 protein: CASSAPVGESTDTQYF

D gene: TRBD1
V gene: TRBV29-1
J gene: TRBJ1-6
clone size: .
CDR3 DNA: TGCAGCGTTGGGACAGGGAATTCACCCCTCCACTTT
CDR3 protein: CSVGTGNSPLHF

D gene: .
V gene: TRBV6-1
J gene: TRBJ2-7
clone size: many
CDR3 DNA: TGTGCCAGCAGGCATATCCGGGGTAGAGAGCAGTACTTC
CDR3 protein: CASRHIRGREQYF

D gene: .
V gene: TRBV29-1
J gene: TRBJ1-3
clone size: few
CDR3 DNA: TGCAGCGTTGTGAAAACTGGAAACACCATATATTTT
CDR3 protein: CSVVKTGNTIYF

D gene: .
V gene: TRBV6-1
J gene: TRBJ1-1
clone size: .
CDR3 DNA: TGTGCCAGCAAGTACAGGGATGAAGCTTTCTTT
CDR3 protein: CASKYRDEAFF

D gene: TRBD1
V gene: TRBV20-1
J gene: TRBJ2-7
clone size: many
CDR3 DNA: TGCAGTGCTAGAGATGGACAGGGGGCTGACGAGCAGTACTTC
CDR3 protein: CSARDGQGADEQYF

D gene: TRBD1
V gene: TRBV5-4
J gene: TRBJ1-2
clone size: .
CDR3 DNA: TGTGCCAGCAGCTCATCAGGGGGCTATGGCTACACCTTC
CDR3 protein: CASSSSGGYGYTF

D gene: .
V gene: TRBV29-1
J gene: TRBJ1-1
clone size: .
CDR3 DNA: TGCAGCGTTGAAGATCCAGGGAGAAGAACTGAAGCTTTCTTT
CDR3 protein: CSVEDPGRRTEAFF

D gene: .
V gene: TRBV9
J gene: TRBJ2-7
clone size: few
CDR3 DNA: TGTGCCAGCAGCCCCCAGGACGGGGGTCCCTACGAGCAGTACTTC
CDR3 protein: CASSPQDGGPYEQYF

D gene: .
V gene: TRBV28
J gene: TRBJ2-3
clone size: many
CDR3 DNA: TGTGCCAGCACGATCAGCGGGCACACAGATACGCAGTATTTT
CDR3 protein: CASTISGHTDTQYF

D gene: TRBD2
V gene: TRBV11-3
J gene: TRBJ2-4
clone size: few
CDR3 DNA: TGTGCCAGCAGCTTAGGGCTAGCGGGCATTCAGTACTTC
CDR3 protein: CASSLGLAGIQYF

D gene: .
V gene: TRBV28
J gene: TRBJ1-1
clone size: .
CDR3 DNA: TGCGCCAGCAGTTTTCCGGCCTTTGAAGCTTTCTTT
CDR3 protein: CASSFPAFEAFF

D gene: TRBD2
V gene: TRBV7-9
J gene: TRBJ2-7
clone size: .
CDR3 DNA: TGTGCCAGCGGGGATAGCGGGAGGGTTACCTACGAGCAGTACTTC
CDR3 protein: CASGDSGRVTYEQYF

D gene: TRBD2
V gene: TRBV28
J gene: TRBJ2-1
clone size: .
CDR3 DNA: TGTGCCAGCAGTTCCTACGGACTAGCGGCCTACAATGAGCAGTTCTTC
CDR3 protein: CASSSYGLAAYNEQFF

D gene: .
V gene: TRBV24-1
J gene: TRBJ2-3
clone size: .
CDR3 DNA: TGTGCCACCAGTGATTTTCCAGGCAGCACAGGTACGCAGTATTTT
CDR3 protein: CATSDFPGSTGTQYF

D gene: TRBD2
V gene: TRBV9
J gene: TRBJ2-3
clone size: few
CDR3 DNA: TGTGCCAGCAGCAAAACCGGACTAGCGGGACTCTCAGATACGCAGTATTTT
CDR3 protein: CASSKTGLAGLSDTQYF

D gene: .
V gene: TRBV28
J gene: TRBJ1-5
clone size: .
CDR3 DNA: TGTGCCAGCCGGGGCCCAGGTCAGCCCCAGCATTTT
CDR3 protein: CASRGPGQPQHF